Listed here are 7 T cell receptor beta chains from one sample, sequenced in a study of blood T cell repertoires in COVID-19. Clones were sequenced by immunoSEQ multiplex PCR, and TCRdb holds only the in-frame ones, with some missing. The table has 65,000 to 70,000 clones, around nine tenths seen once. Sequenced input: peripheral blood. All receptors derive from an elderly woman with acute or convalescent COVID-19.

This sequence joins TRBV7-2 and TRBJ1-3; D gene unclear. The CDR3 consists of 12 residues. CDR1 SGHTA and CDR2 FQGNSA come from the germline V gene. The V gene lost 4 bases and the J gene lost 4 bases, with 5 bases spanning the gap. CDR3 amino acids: CASSSTGNTIYF. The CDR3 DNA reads TGTGCCAGCAGCTCCACAGGAAACACCATATATTTT. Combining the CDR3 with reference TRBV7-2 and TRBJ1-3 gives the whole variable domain GAGVSQSPSNKVTEKGKDVELRCDPISGHTALYWYRQSLGQGLEFLIYFQGNSAPDKSGLPSDRFSAERTGGSVSTLTIQRTQQEDSAVYLCASSSTGNTIYFGEGSWLTVV.

CDR3 region: CASSLGPFRSSGANVLTF. The DNA of the CDR3 is TGCGCCAGCAGCTTGGGTCCGTTTCGGAGCTCTGGGGCCAACGTCCTGACTTTC. The chain carries TRBV5-1 and TRBJ2-6; the D is unclear. The CDR3 totals 18 residues. V lost 0 bases to trimming and J lost 0 bases, with 13 bases between them. Germline CDR1 and CDR2: SGHRS and YFSETQ.

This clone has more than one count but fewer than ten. CDR3 bases: TGTGCCTGGAGTGTTACAGGGGATGAGCAGTTCTTC. It is translated as CAWSVTGDEQFF. The V call is TRBV30, the J call TRBJ2-1, with 7 bases lining up with TRBD1. The germline gives CDR1 GTSNPN, CDR2 SVGIG (reference sequence). The CDR3 covers 12 residues. V lost 0 bases and J lost 8; bases outside the gene matches: 1.

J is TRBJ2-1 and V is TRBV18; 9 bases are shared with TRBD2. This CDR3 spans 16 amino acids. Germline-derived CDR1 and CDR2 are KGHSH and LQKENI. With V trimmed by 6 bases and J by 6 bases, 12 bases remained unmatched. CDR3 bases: TGTGCCAGCTCCCTAGGTCCGGGGACTAGCAGCAATGAGCAGTTCTTC. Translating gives CASSLGPGTSSNEQFF.

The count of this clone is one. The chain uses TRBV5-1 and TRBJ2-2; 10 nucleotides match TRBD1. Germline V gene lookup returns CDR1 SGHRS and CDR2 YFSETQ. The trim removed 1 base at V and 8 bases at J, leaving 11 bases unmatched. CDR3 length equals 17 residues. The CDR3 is CASSLSSGTGASGELFF. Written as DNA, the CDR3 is TGCGCCAGCAGCTTGTCGTCGGGGACAGGGGCTTCGGGGGAGCTGTTTTTT.

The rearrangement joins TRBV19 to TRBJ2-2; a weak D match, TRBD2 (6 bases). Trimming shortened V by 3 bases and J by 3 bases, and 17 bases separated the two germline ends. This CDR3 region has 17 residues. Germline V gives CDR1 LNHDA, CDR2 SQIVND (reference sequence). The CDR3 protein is CASSILGLSGDTGELFF. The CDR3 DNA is TGTGCCAGTAGTATCTTAGGTCTTAGCGGAGACACCGGGGAGCTGTTTTTT.

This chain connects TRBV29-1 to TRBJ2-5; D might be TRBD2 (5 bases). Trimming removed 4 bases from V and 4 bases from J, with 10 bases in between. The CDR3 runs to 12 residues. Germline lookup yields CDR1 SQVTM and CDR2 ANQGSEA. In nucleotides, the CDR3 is TGCAGCGTTGCAACGGGATTAGAGACCCAGTACTTC. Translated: CSVATGLETQYF.